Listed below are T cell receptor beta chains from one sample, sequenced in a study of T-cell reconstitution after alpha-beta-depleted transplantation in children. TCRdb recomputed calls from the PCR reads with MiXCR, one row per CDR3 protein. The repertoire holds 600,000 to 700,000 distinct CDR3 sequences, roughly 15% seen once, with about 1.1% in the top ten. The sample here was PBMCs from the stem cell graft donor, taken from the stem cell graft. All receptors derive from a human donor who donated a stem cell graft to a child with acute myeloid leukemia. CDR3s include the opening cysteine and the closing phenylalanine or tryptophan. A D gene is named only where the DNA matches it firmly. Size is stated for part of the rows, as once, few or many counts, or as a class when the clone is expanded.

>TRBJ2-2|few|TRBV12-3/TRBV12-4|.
TGTGCCAGCAACCCCGGGGAGAGCACCGGGGAGCTGTTTTTT
CASNPGESTGELFF
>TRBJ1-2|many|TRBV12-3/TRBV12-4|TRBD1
TGTGCCTCCCGGGGACAGGGGTATGGCTACACCTTC
CASRGQGYGYTF
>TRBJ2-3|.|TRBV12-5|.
TGTGCTAGTGGTTTGGTACGTGGCCCTCCGAGCACAGATACGCAGTATTTT
CASGLVRGPPSTDTQYF
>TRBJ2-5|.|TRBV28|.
TGTGCCAGCAGTTTACGTCGGTTCCAAGAGACCCAGTACTTC
CASSLRRFQETQYF
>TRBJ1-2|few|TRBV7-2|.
TGTGCCAGCAGCTTAGCCGGGACACCGGTCGACTTC
CASSLAGTPVDF
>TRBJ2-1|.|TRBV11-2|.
TGTGCCAGCGGCGGGAAACCGCAGGGTACCAATGAGCAGTTCTTC
CASGGKPQGTNEQFF
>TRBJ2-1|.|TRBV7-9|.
TGTGCCAGCAGCTTAACGTTAGCGGCGGGGAATGAGCAGTTCTTC
CASSLTLAAGNEQFF
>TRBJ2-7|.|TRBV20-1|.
TGCAGTGCTAGATATGTATCAGGGAACGAGCAGTACTTC
CSARYVSGNEQYF
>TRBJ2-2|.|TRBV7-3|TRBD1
TGTGCCAGCAGCTGGGGCGGGACAGGGAACACCGGGGAGCTGTTTTTT
CASSWGGTGNTGELFF
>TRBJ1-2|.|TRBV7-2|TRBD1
TGTGCCAGCAGCTTAAGGGACAGGGGGGTCTATGGCTACACCTTC
CASSLRDRGVYGYTF
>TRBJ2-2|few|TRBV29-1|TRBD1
TGCAGCGCCAGACCCGGGACAGGGGGTTCAGGGGAGCTGTTTTTT
CSARPGTGGSGELFF
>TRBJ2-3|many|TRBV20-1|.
TGCAGTGCTAGAGATTTGGGGGGACCGTACACAGATACGCAGTATTTT
CSARDLGGPYTDTQYF
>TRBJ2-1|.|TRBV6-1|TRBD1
TGTGCCAGCAGACGCGGGACAGGGGGAAATGAGAAGTTCTTC
CASRRGTGGNEKFF
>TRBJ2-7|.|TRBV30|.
TGTGCCTGGGGTCCCAAAGGCGGCTACGAGCAGTACTTC
CAWGPKGGYEQYF
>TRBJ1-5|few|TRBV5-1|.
TGCGCCAGCAGCTTGGAAAGGGACTATAGCAATCAGCCCCAGCATTTT
CASSLERDYSNQPQHF
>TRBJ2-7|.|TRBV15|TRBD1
TGTGCCACCAGCAGAGAGCGGGACAGGGGCTACGAGCAGTACTTC
CATSRERDRGYEQYF
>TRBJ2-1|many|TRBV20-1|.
TGCAGTGCTAGGAGGGGATCCTACAATGAGCAGTTCTTC
CSARRGSYNEQFF
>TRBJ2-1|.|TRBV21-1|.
TGTGCCAGCAGCAAAGCCACCCCGGGTAGGTCCTACAATGAGCAGTTCTTC
CASSKATPGRSYNEQFF
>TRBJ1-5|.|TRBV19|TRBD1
TGTGCCAGTAGTGCCTCCCTCGGGGACAGGGGGTTGCAGCCCCAGCATTTT
CASSASLGDRGLQPQHF
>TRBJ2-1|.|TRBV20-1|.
TGCAGTGCTGCCCGACCCAACAATGAGCAGTTCTTC
CSAARPNNEQFF
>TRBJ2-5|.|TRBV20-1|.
TGCAGTGCTAGAGGGGGGCAGATTGGGGAGACCCAGTACTTC
CSARGGQIGETQYF
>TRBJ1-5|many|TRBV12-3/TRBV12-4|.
TGTGCCAGCAGTGCATGGACAGCTACCAATCAGCCCCAGCATTTT
CASSAWTATNQPQHF
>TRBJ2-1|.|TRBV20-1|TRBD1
TGCAGTGCTAGAGATCGGGGACAGGGGTTCCACAATGAGCAGTTCTTC
CSARDRGQGFHNEQFF
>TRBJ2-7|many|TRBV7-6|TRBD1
TGTGCCAGCAGACCGGGACAGGGCTACGAGCAGTACTTC
CASRPGQGYEQYF
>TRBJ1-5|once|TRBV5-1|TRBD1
TGCACCAGCAGCTGGACAGGGGAAGGCAATCAGCCCCAGCATTTT
CTSSWTGEGNQPQHF
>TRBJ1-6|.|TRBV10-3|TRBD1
TGTGCCATCAAGGGGGAGGGACAGGCAAATTCACCCCTCCACTTT
CAIKGEGQANSPLHF
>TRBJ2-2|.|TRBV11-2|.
TGTGCCAGCAGCGCATGGGCCGGGCGCGACACCGGGGAGCTGTTTTTT
CASSAWAGRDTGELFF
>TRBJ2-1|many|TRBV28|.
TGTGCCAGCAGCTCTGAGGGTGGCTACAATGAGCAGTTCTTC
CASSSEGGYNEQFF
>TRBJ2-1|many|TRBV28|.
TGTGCCAGCAGTTTAGTCGCGCGAGACAATGAGCAGTTCTTC
CASSLVARDNEQFF
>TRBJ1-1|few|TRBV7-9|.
TGTGCCAGCAGCTTAGTCGCAGGGACATCTGAAGCTTTCTTT
CASSLVAGTSEAFF
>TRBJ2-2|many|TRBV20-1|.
TGCAGTGCTAGAGATCCCGGGGTGGCCGGGGAGCTGTTTTTT
CSARDPGVAGELFF
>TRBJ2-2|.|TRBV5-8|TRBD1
TGTGCCAGCAGCTCTCGACAGGGGGTAGGAGGGGAGCTGTTTTTT
CASSSRQGVGGELFF
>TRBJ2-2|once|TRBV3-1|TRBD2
TGTGCCAGCACCCTCGGACTAGCGAACACCGGGGAGCTGTTTTTT
CASTLGLANTGELFF